These 26 T cell receptor beta chains were sequenced from one sample in a study of blood T cell repertoires in COVID-19. Produced via immunoSEQ multiplex PCR; TCRdb's table is partial and in-frame only. The sample has around 150,000 clones, 65% to 85% seen once. Sequencing input: peripheral blood. The receptors originated from a woman older than 75 with acute or convalescent COVID-19.

This clone was detected only a few times. The chain joins TRBV3-1 (or the pseudogene TRBV3-2) to TRBJ1-2; D gene unclear. Germline CDR1 LGHDT, CDR2 YNNKEL (reference sequence). Trimming shortened V by 2 bases and J by 7 bases, and 8 bases separated the two germline ends. The CDR3 runs to 12 residues. The DNA of the CDR3 is TGTGCCAGCAGCCAAACGACTACTGGCTACACCTTC. Amino acid sequence: CASSQTTTGYTF.

V and J are TRBV2 and TRBJ1-3, with TRBD1 matching over 7 bases. The CDR3 has 16 amino acids. The J segment lost 1 base and the V segment lost 6 bases, leaving 9 bases of the junction unmatched. CDR1 and CDR2 from the germline V gene are SNHLY and FYNNEI. As DNA, the CDR3 is TGTGCCAGCAGCGATAGACAGGGCAGATCTGGAAACACCATATATTTT. Translated: CASSDRQGRSGNTIYF.

A single count supports this clone. The chain links TRBV11-2 to TRBJ1-4, with D possibly matching TRBD1 (5 bases). V lost 2 bases, J lost 4 bases, and 11 bases lay in between. The CDR3 runs to 15 residues. Germline V gives CDR1 SGHAT, CDR2 FQNNGV. The DNA of the CDR3 is TGTGCCAGCAGCTTACGGGGGGAGCTTAATGAAAAACTGTTTTTT. This translates into CASSLRGELNEKLFF.

The rearrangement links TRBV15 to TRBJ2-1, with TRBD2 matching 8 bases. CDR1 is LNHNV, CDR2 YYDKDF, per germline (reference sequence). There are 14 residues in the CDR3. The trim removed 3 bases at V and 7 bases at J, leaving 5 bases unmatched. The CDR3 DNA follows: TGTGCCACCAGCAGCGGGAGGGCCTGGAATGAGCAGTTCTTC. As protein: CATSSGRAWNEQFF.

The rearrangement uses TRBV15 and TRBJ1-2; tentative D call: TRBD1 (5 bases). This CDR3 is built from 15 residues. The ends were cut back, 0 bases at V and 4 bases at J, with 12 bases in the middle. Per the germline V gene, CDR1 is LNHNV and CDR2 is YYDKDF (reference sequence). CDR3 coding DNA: TGTGCCACCAGCAGAGATGCGGGGGAACGCTATGGCTACACCTTC. Protein: CATSRDAGERYGYTF. Filled out from reference TRBV15 and TRBJ1-2, the complete variable domain reads DAMVIQNPRYQVTQFGKPVTLSCSQTLNHNVMYWYQQKSSQAPKLLFHYYDKDFNNEADTPDNFQSRRPNTSFCFLDIRSPGLGDTAMYLCATSRDAGERYGYTFGSGTRLTVV.

The chain links TRBV6-1 to TRBJ1-1; a weak D match, TRBD1 (5 bases). Germline CDR1 reads MNHNS; CDR2 reads SASEGT. Trimming pared 0 bases from V and 5 bases from J, leaving 7 bases between. The CDR3 is 13 amino acids. In DNA, the CDR3 is TGTGCCAGCAGTGAAGCCGGGGGAACTGAAGCTTTCTTT. Its protein product is CASSEAGGTEAFF.

CDR3 nucleotides: TGTGCCAGCAGTTACTCTGGCCGCTCTGGAAACACCATATATTTT. Its translation is CASSYSGRSGNTIYF. The J gene is TRBJ1-3, the V gene TRBV6-6; D not resolved. Trimming stripped 0 bases from V and 0 bases from J, with 6 bases between. CDR1 is MNHNY and CDR2 is SVGAGI in the germline V gene (reference sequence). The CDR3 is 15 amino acids.

The chain uses TRBV6-5 and TRBJ1-5; TRBD1 is a possible D gene (5 bases). CDR3 length: 16 residues. Germline assignment: CDR1 MNHEY and CDR2 SVGAGI. V dropped 0 bases and J dropped 1 base, with 10 bases sitting between them. The CDR3 DNA sequence: TGTGCCAGCAGTTACTCGAGTGGGGCCAGCAATCAGCCCCAGCATTTT. Translation gives CASSYSSGASNQPQHF.

V and J are TRBV19 and TRBJ1-5, with TRBD1 identical over 8 bases. The length of the CDR3 is 16 residues. The V segment lost 5 bases and the J segment 0 bases; nucleotides outside the gene matches: 6. Germline V CDR1 and CDR2: LNHDA, SQIVND (reference sequence). The DNA for the CDR3 is TGTGCCAGTAGTTGGACAGGGAGCCATAGCAATCAGCCCCAGCATTTT. Translated: CASSWTGSHSNQPQHF. The variable domain in full, completed from reference TRBV19 and TRBJ1-5, reads DGGITQSPKYLFRKEGQNVTLSCEQNLNHDAMYWYRQDPGQGLRLIYYSQIVNDFQKGDIAEGYSVSREKKESFPLTVTSAQKNPTAFYLCASSWTGSHSNQPQHFGDGTRLSIL.

This clone was seen more than once but under ten times. The rearrangement uses TRBV7-2 and TRBJ1-2; D is unresolved. CDR1 and CDR2 (germline): SGHTA, FQGNSA. V gave up 3 bases and J gave up 0 bases, with 5 bases separating them. CDR3 length: 13 amino acids. Here the CDR3 DNA reads TGTGCCAGCAGCTTCGGAGCTAACTATGGCTACACCTTC. Its translation is CASSFGANYGYTF.

V usage is TRBV5-4 and J usage is TRBJ2-1; D gene uncertain. V was pared by 1 base and J by 9 bases, with 8 bases between. Germline loops: CDR1 SGHNT, CDR2 YYREEE (reference sequence). The CDR3 runs to 12 residues. CDR3 sequence: CASSLPAGEQFF. For the CDR3, the DNA is TGTGCCAGCAGCTTGCCAGCAGGTGAGCAGTTCTTC.

The chain is built from TRBV19 and TRBJ1-1; a possible D gene is TRBD1 (5 bases). The CDR3 has 14 amino acids. Germline-derived CDR1 and CDR2 are LNHDA and SQIVND (reference sequence). Trimming shortened V by 4 bases and J by 5 bases, and 14 bases separated the two germline ends. The CDR3: CASSTSGGRTEAFF. The CDR3 region has the DNA TGTGCCAGTAGTACCTCCGGGGGGAGGACTGAAGCTTTCTTT.

This clone was observed a handful of times. The V call is TRBV19, the J call TRBJ1-6; no clear D gene. Germline V gene data show CDR1 as LNHDA and CDR2 as SQIVND (reference sequence). CDR3 length: 13 amino acids. V was trimmed by 4 bases and J by 8 bases, leaving 9 bases between them. The CDR3 DNA reads TGTGCCAGTAGTAGTCAGAGGGATTCACCCCTCCACTTT. It yields the protein CASSSQRDSPLHF.

This clone showed up just a few times. V usage is TRBV21-1 and J usage is TRBJ2-7; the table's D gene call, TRBD2, was not cross checked with the DNA. TRBV21-1 is described as a pseudogene. This CDR3 region has 12 residues. This CDR3 reads CASSKRRTEQYF. The DNA of the CDR3 is TGTGCCAGCAGCAAACGGAGGACCGAGCAGTACTTC.

J is TRBJ1-4 and V is TRBV7-9; D remains ambiguous. V lost 5 bases, J lost 2 bases, and 15 bases lay in between. CDR3 length: 16 residues. Germline values: CDR1 SEHNR, CDR2 FQNEAQ (reference sequence). In DNA, the CDR3 is TGTGCCAGCAGCCGTCTGAGGGTTGCGACTAATGAAAAACTGTTTTTT. Translation: CASSRLRVATNEKLFF.

V usage is TRBV7-6 and J usage is TRBJ2-2; 10 bases align to TRBD1. Germline V gene sequence: CDR1 SGHVS, CDR2 FNYEAQ. The CDR3 contains 18 residues. V shed 3 bases and J 0 bases; nucleotides not matched to a gene: 7. The CDR3 loop is CASSFQTGGPTNTGELFF. The CDR3 DNA follows: TGTGCCAGCAGCTTCCAGACAGGGGGCCCAACGAACACCGGGGAGCTGTTTTTT.

The chain joins TRBV4-3 to TRBJ1-2; no definite D call. The length of the CDR3 is 13 residues. Germline V lookup: CDR1 LGHNA, CDR2 YSLEER. V was cut by 0 bases and J by 5 bases, with 7 bases left in between. DNA of the CDR3: TGCGCCAGCAGCCAAGATCGGTGGTATGGCTACACCTTC. Its protein product is CASSQDRWYGYTF.

The count of this clone is one. This chain connects TRBV25-1 to TRBJ2-7; possible D gene TRBD1, 6 bases. V was shortened by 10 bases and J by 6 bases, with 19 bases between the two germline ends. Per the germline V gene, CDR1 is MGHDK and CDR2 is SYGVNS. This CDR3 spans 13 amino acids. CDR3 in DNA: TGTGCCACCCGTGGAACAGGGATCGGCGAGCAGTACTTC. Translation gives CATRGTGIGEQYF.

This chain uses TRBV4-1 with TRBJ2-4; D possibly corresponds to TRBD2 (5 bases). From germline, CDR1 is MGHRA and CDR2 YSYEKL. This CDR3 is built from 16 residues. The V and J ends lost 4 bases and 0 bases respectively, with 13 bases between them. CDR3 protein: CASSLGRELAKNIQYF. The CDR3 DNA sequence: TGCGCCAGCAGCCTAGGGAGAGAGTTAGCCAAAAACATTCAGTACTTC.

The V call is TRBV7-2, the J call TRBJ1-4, with 9 bases identical to TRBD1. The CDR3 sequence is 15 residues long. CDR1 is SGHTA and CDR2 is FQGNSA in the germline V gene. With 5 bases clipped from V and 8 bases from J, the junction kept 9 bases outside the gene matches. CDR3: CASSPGTGSFEKLFF. The CDR3 DNA follows: TGTGCCAGCAGCCCCGGGACAGGGAGTTTCGAAAAACTGTTTTTT.

The chain uses TRBV25-1 and TRBJ1-4; no firm D call. Germline CDR1 and CDR2: MGHDK and SYGVNS. The V gene lost 5 bases and the J gene lost 7 bases, with 11 bases spanning the gap. The CDR3 spans 13 residues. The CDR3 spells CASSKRVGEKLFF. The CDR3 DNA reads as TGTGCCAGCAGTAAGAGGGTGGGTGAAAAACTGTTTTTT. Combining the CDR3 with reference TRBV25-1 and TRBJ1-4 gives the whole variable domain EADIYQTPRYLVIGTGKKITLECSQTMGHDKMYWYQQDPGMELHLIHYSYGVNSTEKGDLSSESTVSRIRTEHFPLTLESARPSHTSQYLCASSKRVGEKLFFGSGTQLSVL.

The J gene is TRBJ2-3, the V gene TRBV29-1; D possibly corresponds to TRBD2 (5 bases). Trimming pared 5 bases from V and 1 base from J, leaving 13 bases between. Germline V CDR1 and CDR2: SQVTM, ANQGSEA. This CDR3 is 14 amino acids long. CDR3 coding DNA: TGCAGCGTTACGGACTTTGTAGGCACAGATACGCAGTATTTT. Translating it yields CSVTDFVGTDTQYF.

The chain has TRBV23-1 and TRBJ2-1, with D tentatively TRBD1 (6 bases). TRBV23-1 qualifies as an ORF whose function is uncertain. The germline V and J ends were trimmed by 3 bases and 2 bases, with 11 bases remaining between them. CDR3 size: 15 residues. The CDR3 here is CASSHTGQAYNEQFF. The CDR3 nucleotides are TGCGCCAGCAGTCATACGGGACAAGCCTACAATGAGCAGTTCTTC.

The CDR3 spells CASSQPPSEQYF. CDR3 DNA: TGTGCCAGCAGCCAGCCTCCTAGCGAGCAGTACTTC. The chain carries TRBV3-1 (or the pseudogene TRBV3-2) and TRBJ2-7; D gene uncertain. CDR3 length equals 12 residues. Germline CDR1 LGHDT, CDR2 YNNKEL (reference sequence). The V end was cut by 3 bases, the J end by 6 bases, with 9 bases between.

The chain uses TRBV7-9 and TRBJ1-1; 9 bases are a match to TRBD1. This CDR3 comprises 14 residues. Germline values: CDR1 SEHNR, CDR2 FQNEAQ (reference sequence). The junction had 4 bases not matched to a gene; V was cut back by 1 base and J by 7 bases. CDR3 bases: TGTGCCAGCAGCTTAGGTCTGGACAGGGGTGAAGCTTTCTTT. This sequence encodes CASSLGLDRGEAFF.

The chain combines TRBV29-1 with TRBJ2-7; D is possibly TRBD2 (6 bases). CDR1 and CDR2 (germline): SQVTM, ANQGSEA. The length of the CDR3 is 13 residues. The germline V and J ends were trimmed by 4 bases and 2 bases, with 12 bases remaining between them. The CDR3 spells CSVGGVPPYEQYF. The CDR3 nucleotides read TGCAGCGTTGGGGGGGTACCCCCCTACGAGCAGTACTTC.